This T cell receptor (beta chain) was captured by sequencing in a study of a mutant IDH1 vaccine in newly diagnosed glioma. In the study overall: Patients under treatment included about 60% males and roughly 40% females and had a mean age of about 37 years. Patients' prior therapy spanned radiotherapy, temozolomide, or both; most underwent both. Visit V13 took place at week 47, and visit V12 happened at week 35.

Comments on this clone: Its antigen is currently unknown.

The V end lost 7 bases, the J end lost 4 bases, and 18 bases lay between the germline ends. The CDR3 extends over 15 amino acids. Per germline, CDR1 SGHRS and CDR2 YFSETQ. Clones were read by immunoSEQ multiplex PCR, and TCRdb kept only the in-frame ones, dropping some. The sample has some 12,000 clones; around 80% are singletons. Time point defined: week 47, end of study. The vaccine gave 300 ug of a 20-mer mutant IDH1 peptide subcutaneously per dose. During weeks 1, 3, 5, 7, 11, 15, 19 and 23, patients received eight vaccinations. The specimen comprised PBMCs, sampled from a glioma patient whose treatment included an IDH1 peptide vaccine. This sequence originates from a man under 40 with glioma. The chain carries TRBV5-1 and TRBJ1-3; D is unclear. CDR3 amino acids: CASRPAGFLGNTIYF. CDR3 nucleotide sequence: TGCGCCAGCCGGCCCGCCGGGTTCCTCGGAAACACCATATATTTT.